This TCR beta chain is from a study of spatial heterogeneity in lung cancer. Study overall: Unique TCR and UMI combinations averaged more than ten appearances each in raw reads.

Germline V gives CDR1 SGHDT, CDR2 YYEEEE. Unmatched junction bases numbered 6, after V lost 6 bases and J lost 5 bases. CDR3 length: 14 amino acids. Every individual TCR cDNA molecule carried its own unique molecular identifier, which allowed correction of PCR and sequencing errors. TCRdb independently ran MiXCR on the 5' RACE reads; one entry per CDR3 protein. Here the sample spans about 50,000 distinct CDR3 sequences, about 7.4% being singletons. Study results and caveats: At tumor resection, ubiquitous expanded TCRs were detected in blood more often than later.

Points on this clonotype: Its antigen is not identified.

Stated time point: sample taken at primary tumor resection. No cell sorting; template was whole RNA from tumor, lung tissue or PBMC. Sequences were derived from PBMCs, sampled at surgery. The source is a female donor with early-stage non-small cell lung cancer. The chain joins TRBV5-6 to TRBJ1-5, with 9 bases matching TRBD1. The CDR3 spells CASTRTGVDQPQHF. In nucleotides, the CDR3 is TGTGCCAGCACCCGGACAGGGGTTGATCAGCCCCAGCATTTT.